The entry below describes one TCR beta chain. Its antigen is as yet unknown. Repertoires were generated with immunoSEQ multiplex PCR, while TCRdb's copy carries only in-frame clones and drops some. Here the sample spans about 4,900 clones, around 97% being singletons. Elective cesarean births at about 37-41 weeks, without labor or membrane rupture, supplied the cord blood. Excluded: fetal demise, active maternal HSV, known maternal HIV. This sample is part of a study of naive CD8 T cells in extremely preterm neonates. Study outcomes and limitations: Preterm infants showed shorter CDR3s, fewer N additions and less trimming than older groups.

The CDR3 runs to 16 residues. Germline CDR1 and CDR2: SGDLS and YYNGEE. V lost 3 bases, J lost 8 bases, and 15 bases stayed unmatched. The sequenced sample was naive CD8+ T cells from cord blood. The genes are TRBV9 and TRBJ1-2, with 8 bases aligning to TRBD1. This clonotype was obtained from a newborn in good health. CDR3 nucleotides: TGTGCCAGCAGCGCAACCGGACAGGGAGAGTGGGCGGGCTACACCTTC. Its translation: CASSATGQGEWAGYTF.